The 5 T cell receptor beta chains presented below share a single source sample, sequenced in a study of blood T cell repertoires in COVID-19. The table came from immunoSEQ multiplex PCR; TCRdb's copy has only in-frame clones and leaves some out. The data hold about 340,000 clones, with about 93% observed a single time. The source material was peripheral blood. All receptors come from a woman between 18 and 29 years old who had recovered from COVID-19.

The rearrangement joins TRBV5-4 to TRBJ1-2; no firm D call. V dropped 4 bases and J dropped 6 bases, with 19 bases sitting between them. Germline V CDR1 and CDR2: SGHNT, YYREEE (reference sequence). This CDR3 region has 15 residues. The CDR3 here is CASSPVREGRHGYTF. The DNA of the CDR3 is TGTGCCAGCAGCCCCGTGAGGGAAGGTAGACATGGCTACACCTTC. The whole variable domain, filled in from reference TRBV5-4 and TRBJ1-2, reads ETGVTQSPTHLIKTRGQQVTLRCSSQSGHNTVSWYQQALGQGPQFIFQYYREEENGRGNFPPRFSGLQFPNYSSELNVNALELDDSALYLCASSPVREGRHGYTFGSGTRLTVV.

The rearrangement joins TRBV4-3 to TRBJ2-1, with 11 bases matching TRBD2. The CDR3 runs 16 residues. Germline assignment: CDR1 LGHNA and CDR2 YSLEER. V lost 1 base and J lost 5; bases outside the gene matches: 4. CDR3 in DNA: TGCGCCAGCAGCCAAGTTGGGACTAGCGGACACAATGAGCAGTTCTTC. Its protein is CASSQVGTSGHNEQFF.

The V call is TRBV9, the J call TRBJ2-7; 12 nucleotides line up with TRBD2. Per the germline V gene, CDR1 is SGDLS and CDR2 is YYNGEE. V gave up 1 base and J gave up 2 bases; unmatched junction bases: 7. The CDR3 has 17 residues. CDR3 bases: TGTGCCAGCAGCGTACTAGCGGGAGGGCCTCCCACCTACGAGCAGTACGTC. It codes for CASSVLAGGPPTYEQYV.

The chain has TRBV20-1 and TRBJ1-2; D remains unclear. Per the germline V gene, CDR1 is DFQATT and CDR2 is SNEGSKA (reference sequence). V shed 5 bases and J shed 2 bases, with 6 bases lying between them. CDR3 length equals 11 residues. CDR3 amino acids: CSAYRNYGYTF. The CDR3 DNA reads TGCAGTGCTTACAGAAACTATGGCTACACCTTC.

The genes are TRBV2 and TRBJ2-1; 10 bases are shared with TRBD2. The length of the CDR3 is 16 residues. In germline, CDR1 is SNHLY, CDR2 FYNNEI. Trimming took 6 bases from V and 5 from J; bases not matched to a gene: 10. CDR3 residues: CASRRRNSGRNNEQFF. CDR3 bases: TGTGCCAGCAGGCGACGAAATAGCGGGAGGAACAATGAGCAGTTCTTC.